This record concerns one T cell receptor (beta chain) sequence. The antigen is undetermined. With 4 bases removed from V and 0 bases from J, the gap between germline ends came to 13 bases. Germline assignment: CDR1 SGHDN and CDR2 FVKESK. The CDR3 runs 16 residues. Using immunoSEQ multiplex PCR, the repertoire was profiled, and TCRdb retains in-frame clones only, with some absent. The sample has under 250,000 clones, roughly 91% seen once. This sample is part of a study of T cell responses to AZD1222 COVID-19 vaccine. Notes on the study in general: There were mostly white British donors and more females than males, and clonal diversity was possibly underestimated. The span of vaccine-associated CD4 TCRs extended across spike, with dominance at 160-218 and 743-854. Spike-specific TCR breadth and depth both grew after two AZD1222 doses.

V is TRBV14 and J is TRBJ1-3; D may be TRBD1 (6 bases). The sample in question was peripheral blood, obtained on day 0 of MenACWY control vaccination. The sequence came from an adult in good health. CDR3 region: CASSPRGVFSGNTIYF. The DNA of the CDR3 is TGTGCCAGCAGCCCAAGGGGGGTATTCTCTGGAAACACCATATATTTT.